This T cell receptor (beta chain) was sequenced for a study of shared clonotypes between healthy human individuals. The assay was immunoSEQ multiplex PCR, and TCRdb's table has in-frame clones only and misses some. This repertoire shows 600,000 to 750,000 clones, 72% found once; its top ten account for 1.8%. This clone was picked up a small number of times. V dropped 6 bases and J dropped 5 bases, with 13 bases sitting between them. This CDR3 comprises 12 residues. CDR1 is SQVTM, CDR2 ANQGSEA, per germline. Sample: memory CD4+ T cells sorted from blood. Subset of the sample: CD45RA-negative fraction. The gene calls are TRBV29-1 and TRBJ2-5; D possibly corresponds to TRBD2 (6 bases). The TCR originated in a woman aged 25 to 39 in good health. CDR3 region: CSVGEVSETQYF. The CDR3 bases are TGCAGCGTGGGGGAGGTCTCGGAGACCCAGTACTTC.